The clone carrying this T cell receptor (beta chain) was detected ten times or more. What it binds is not known. Aged 18 to 65, the patients with hyperthyroidism had under 2 months' duration and were newly diagnosed. Diagnosis was based on clinical symptoms, serum thyroxine, TRAb, thyroid ultrasound and orbital computed tomography. Trimming stripped 0 bases from V and 9 bases from J, with 14 bases between. The CDR3 extends over 14 amino acids. The germline CDR1 and CDR2 sequences are KGHSH and LQKENI. Researchers took RNA transcripts and amplified TCR beta CDR3 regions from them. Second-round multiplex PCR followed a first-round RT-PCR using HTBI primers. TCRdb re-analysed the multiplex PCR reads in MiXCR, keeping a single row per CDR3 protein. The sample lists 400,000 to 450,000 distinct CDR3 sequences; roughly 20% were seen once. The data are from a study of Graves' ophthalmopathy and Graves' hyperthyroidism.

Study results and limitations: Thyroid clonotypes that were expanded above 0.001 frequency mostly also appeared in blood. From stable hyperthyroidism, ophthalmopathy was separated by a 13-signature model with just under 90% sensitivity and less than 82% specificity.

This TCR derives from a woman aged 18-30 years with stable Graves' hyperthyroidism. The chain employs TRBV18 and TRBJ2-5; no clear D gene. Material: peripheral blood. Here the CDR3 reads CASSPPGKIGPQYF. The CDR3 region has the DNA TGTGCCAGCTCACCACCGGGTAAAATCGGGCCCCAGTACTTC.